The 5 T cell receptor beta chains below come from one sample, sequenced in a study of early T cells in non-severe SARS-CoV-2 infection. From the 5' RACE reads, TCRdb called clonotypes with MiXCR, one entry per CDR3 protein. The sample records 70,000 to 85,000 distinct CDR3 sequences, 9% to 14% being singletons. Material for sequencing was whole blood. These receptors came from an adult who was a healthcare worker with PCR-confirmed SARS-CoV-2 infection or an uninfected control (not recorded which).

The rearrangement uses TRBV5-5 and TRBJ2-3; no clear D gene. The CDR3 is 14 amino acids. The germline CDR1 and CDR2 sequences are SGHKS and YYEKEE (reference sequence). Trimming left V 4 bases short and J 6 bases short, with 15 bases between. The CDR3 DNA sequence: TGTGCCAGCAGCCCCTCCGTCGGGCAGGATACGCAGTATTTT. Amino acid sequence: CASSPSVGQDTQYF.

The rearrangement links TRBV30 to TRBJ1-5; the D is unclear. Looked up from germline, CDR1 is GTSNPN and CDR2 is SVGIG (reference sequence). The V end was cut by 2 bases, the J end by 4 bases, with 9 bases between. The CDR3 spans 13 residues. The CDR3 DNA follows: TGTGCCTGGAGTCCGGGCCATAATCAGCCCCAGCATTTT. Translated, it gives CAWSPGHNQPQHF.

This chain uses TRBV19 with TRBJ2-6; D perhaps matches TRBD1 (6 bases). This CDR3 has 16 amino acids. The germline V gene has CDR1 LNHDA and CDR2 SQIVND (reference sequence). V lost 4 bases to trimming and J lost 2 bases, with 12 bases between them. The CDR3: CASSTGQLAGANVLTF. CDR3 sequence (DNA): TGTGCCAGTAGTACAGGACAGTTAGCTGGGGCCAACGTCCTGACTTTC.

This clonotype was observed at least ten times. The chain joins TRBV2 to TRBJ2-5; unclear D gene. There are 13 residues in the CDR3. V lost 2 bases, J lost 1 base, and 5 bases lay in between. CDR1 and CDR2 from the germline V gene are SNHLY and FYNNEI. The CDR3 coding sequence is TGTGCCAGCAGTGAAAGGTTCCAAGAGACCCAGTACTTC. Amino acid sequence: CASSERFQETQYF.

This clonotype was detected only a few times. This chain joins TRBV7-9 and TRBJ2-1; no clear D gene. This CDR3 has 12 amino acids. V was trimmed by 4 bases and J by 6 bases, leaving 7 bases between them. Germline assignment: CDR1 SEHNR and CDR2 FQNEAQ (reference sequence). The CDR3 reads CASSSLFNEQFF. The CDR3 DNA sequence: TGTGCCAGCAGCTCGTTATTCAATGAGCAGTTCTTC.